What follows is one T cell receptor (beta chain) and its context. Its antigen is still unknown. These data are taken from a study of T cell repertoires in cytomegalovirus infection. For the study at large: Signatures in public TCR beta sequences pointed to both CMV infection and matching HLA type.

TCRdb itself ran the reads through MiXCR, one entry per CDR3 protein. The data show about 250,000 distinct CDR3 sequences, with around 12% seen just once and about 1.5% held by the top ten. Looked up from germline, CDR1 is LNHDA and CDR2 is SQIVND (reference sequence). V dropped 4 bases and J dropped 1 base, with 6 bases sitting between them. CDR3 size: 13 residues. Broader study findings: Identification of carriers of CMV plus the relevant HLA was achieved through cumulative public TCR beta family frequency.

Sequenced sample: PBMCs. The chain joins TRBV19 to TRBJ2-3; no definite D call. The TCR was taken from a human donor in good health (CMV status not recorded). Some clones in this sample may be carry-over from other donors' samples. The DNA of the CDR3 is TGTGCCAGTAGTAAGAAAGGCACAGATACGCAGTATTTT. Protein sequence: CASSKKGTDTQYF.